The 10 T cell receptor beta chains reported below all come from one sample, sequenced in a study of early T cells in non-severe SARS-CoV-2 infection (dated by TCRdb to the early 2020s). Library preparation used 5' RACE. TCRdb names NextSeq 500 as the instrument used. The public reads were run again by TCRdb, first through fastp at Q25 and then through MiXCR, and only productive beta chains were kept. When rows share a CDR3 protein, they turn into one entry using the most common DNA and genes. Within this sample are about 90,000 distinct CDR3 sequences, with 13% to 15% of them counted one time only. The ten largest account for roughly 6.4% of the sample. The sample consisted of whole blood. These receptors originate from an adult who was a healthcare worker with PCR-confirmed SARS-CoV-2 infection or an uninfected control (not recorded which).

The chain recombines TRBV29-1 with TRBJ2-3; D gene uncertain. Germline assignment: CDR1 SQVTM and CDR2 ANQGSEA. V was shortened by 8 bases and J by 0 bases, with 15 bases between the two germline ends. CDR3 length equals 14 residues. This CDR3 is CSTSDVTSTDTQYF. The DNA for the CDR3 is TGCAGCACCTCAGACGTGACTAGCACAGATACGCAGTATTTT.

The rearrangement links TRBV10-2 to TRBJ2-6; D not certain. The germline V gene encodes CDR1 WSHSY and CDR2 SAAADI. V was clipped by 2 bases and J by 5 bases, with 4 bases between them. The CDR3 runs 13 residues. The chain's CDR3 is CASSETRANVLTF. The CDR3 bases are TGCGCCAGCAGTGAGACTAGGGCCAACGTCCTGACTTTC.

The chain links TRBV7-3 to TRBJ2-6; D may be TRBD2 (5 bases). The CDR3 consists of 16 residues. The germline V and J ends were trimmed by 1 base and 2 bases, with 9 bases remaining between them. Germline CDR1 is SGHTA and CDR2 is FQGTGA. DNA of the CDR3: TGTGCCAGCAGCTTAAACACGGGGACTGGGGCCAACGTCCTGACTTTC. Its translation is CASSLNTGTGANVLTF.

CDR3: CASSLTSGSAGELFF. CDR3 DNA: TGTGCCAGCAGCTTGACTAGCGGGAGCGCCGGGGAGCTGTTTTTT. The chain has TRBV7-9 and TRBJ2-2; the match to TRBD2 covers 12 bases. Germline values: CDR1 SEHNR, CDR2 FQNEAQ (reference sequence). V lost 3 bases to trimming and J lost 6 bases; unmatched junction nucleotides: 2. The CDR3 spans 15 residues.

This clonotype was seen at least ten times. The genes are TRBV2 and TRBJ2-7, with TRBD2 as a possible D gene (5 bases). Germline CDR1 SNHLY, CDR2 FYNNEI. There are 13 residues in the CDR3. The V end lost 6 bases, the J end lost 5 bases, and 14 bases lay between the germline ends. CDR3 loop: CASRTGIVDEQYF. CDR3 nucleotides: TGTGCCAGCAGAACGGGAATCGTAGACGAGCAGTACTTC.

This rearrangement joins TRBV10-2 to TRBJ2-1; D may match TRBD1 or TRBD2 (6 bases each). V lost 8 bases and J lost 10, with 15 bases in between. The germline CDR1 and CDR2 sequences are WSHSY and SAAADI. CDR3 size: 12 residues. CDR3 residues: CASGPRGREQFF. The CDR3 nucleotides are TGCGCCAGCGGCCCCCGGGGGCGGGAGCAGTTCTTC.

The sample holds a few counts of this clonotype. At one boundary the junction diverges from the germline segment, which might be a read error. The CDR3 is CASSLSGTNNEQSF. The CDR3 region has the DNA TGTGCCAGCAGCTTGAGCGGGACAAACAATGAGCAGTCCTTC. V gene TRBV3-1 combines with J gene TRBJ2-1, with D possibly matching TRBD2 (7 bases). The V gene's germline CDR1 is LGHDT and CDR2 YNNKEL (reference sequence). CDR3 length: 14 residues.

This clonotype appeared a few times. The chain recombines TRBV20-1 with TRBJ2-7, with TRBD2 matching over 8 bases. Germline V CDR1 and CDR2: DFQATT, SNEGSKA (reference sequence). The CDR3 sequence is 16 residues long. Germline trimming cut 0 bases from V and 2 bases from J; bases unmatched to any gene: 9. The chain's CDR3 is CSARDKESGRAYEQYF. CDR3 nucleotide sequence: TGCAGTGCTAGAGATAAGGAGAGCGGGAGAGCCTACGAGCAGTACTTC.

The chain carries TRBV2 and TRBJ2-5; D gene unclear. There are 11 residues in the CDR3. Germline-derived CDR1 and CDR2 are SNHLY and FYNNEI. V was trimmed by 8 bases and J by 2 bases, leaving 6 bases between them. The CDR3 is CASGVQETQYF. CDR3 DNA sequence: TGTGCCAGCGGTGTTCAAGAGACCCAGTACTTC.

The chain employs TRBV12-5 and TRBJ1-1; 10 bases line up with TRBD1. Germline loops: CDR1 LGHNT, CDR2 FRNRAP. V trimming: 7 bases; J trimming: 1 base; junction bases outside the gene matches: 6. This CDR3 has 15 amino acids. CDR3 in amino acids: CASEDGQGENTEAFF. The CDR3 nucleotides read TGTGCTAGTGAGGACGGACAGGGGGAGAACACTGAAGCTTTCTTT.